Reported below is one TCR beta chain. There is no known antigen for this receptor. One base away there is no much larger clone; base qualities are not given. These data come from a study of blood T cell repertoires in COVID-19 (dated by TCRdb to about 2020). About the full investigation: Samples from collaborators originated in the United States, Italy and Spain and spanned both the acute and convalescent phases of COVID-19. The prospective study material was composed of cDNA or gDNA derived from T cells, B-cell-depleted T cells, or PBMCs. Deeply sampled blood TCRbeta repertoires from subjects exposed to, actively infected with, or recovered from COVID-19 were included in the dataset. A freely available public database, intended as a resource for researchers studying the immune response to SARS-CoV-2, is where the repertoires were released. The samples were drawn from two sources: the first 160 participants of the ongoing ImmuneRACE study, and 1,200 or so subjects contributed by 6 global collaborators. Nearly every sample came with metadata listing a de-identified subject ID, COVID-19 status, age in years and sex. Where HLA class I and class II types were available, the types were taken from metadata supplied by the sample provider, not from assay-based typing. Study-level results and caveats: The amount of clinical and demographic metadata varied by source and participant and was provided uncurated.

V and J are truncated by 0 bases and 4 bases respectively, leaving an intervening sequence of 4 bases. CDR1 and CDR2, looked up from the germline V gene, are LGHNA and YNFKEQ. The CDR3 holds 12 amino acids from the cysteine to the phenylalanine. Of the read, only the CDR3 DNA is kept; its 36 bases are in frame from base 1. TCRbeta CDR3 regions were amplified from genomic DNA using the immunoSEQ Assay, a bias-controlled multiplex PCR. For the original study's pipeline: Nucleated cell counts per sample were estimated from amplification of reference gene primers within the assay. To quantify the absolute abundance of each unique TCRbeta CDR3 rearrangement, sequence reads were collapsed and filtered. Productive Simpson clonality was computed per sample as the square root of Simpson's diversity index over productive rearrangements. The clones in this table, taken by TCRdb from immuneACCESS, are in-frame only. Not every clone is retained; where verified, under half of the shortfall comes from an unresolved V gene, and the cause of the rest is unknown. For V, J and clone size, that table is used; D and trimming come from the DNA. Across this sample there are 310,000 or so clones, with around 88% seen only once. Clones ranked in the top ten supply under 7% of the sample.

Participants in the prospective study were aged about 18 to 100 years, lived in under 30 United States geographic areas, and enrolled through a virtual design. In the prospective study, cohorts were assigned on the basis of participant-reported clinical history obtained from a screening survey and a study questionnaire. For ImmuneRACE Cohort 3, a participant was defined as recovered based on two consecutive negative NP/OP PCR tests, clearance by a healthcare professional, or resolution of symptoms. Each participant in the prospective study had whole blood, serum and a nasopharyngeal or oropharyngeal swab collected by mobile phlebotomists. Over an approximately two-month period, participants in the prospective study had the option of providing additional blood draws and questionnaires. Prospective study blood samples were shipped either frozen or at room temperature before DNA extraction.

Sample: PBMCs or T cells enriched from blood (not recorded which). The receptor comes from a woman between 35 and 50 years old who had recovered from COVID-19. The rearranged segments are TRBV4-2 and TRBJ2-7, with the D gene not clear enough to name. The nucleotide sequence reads TGTGCCAGCAGCCAAGATCCTTACGAGCAGTACTTC. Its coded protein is CASSQDPYEQYF.